This T cell receptor (beta chain) was recovered during a study of cytomegalovirus exposure and HLA in healthy donors. Overall study context: The 130 or so validation repertoires used a platform that matched the one used for the roughly 700 first-cohort repertoires, as a later analysis reported. Study results and caveats: A later analysis found first-cohort TCR clusters tended to co-occur in the 120 validation repertoires. Reportedly, diagnosis of cytomegalovirus status by the classifier showed high specificity and sensitivity.

This CDR3 has 12 amino acids. Germline assignment: CDR1 GTSNPN and CDR2 SVGIG (reference sequence). The V gene lost 5 bases and the J gene lost 0 bases, with 7 bases spanning the gap. In the case of this clone: Its specificity is unknown.

The validation cohort, a group of roughly 120 subjects, included the donors and was separate from the roughly 700-subject first cohort. Sequencing used immunoSEQ multiplex PCR; TCRdb keeps in-frame clones, though not all of them. The table shows about 160,000 clones, with roughly nine tenths occurring only once. The genes are TRBV30 and TRBJ1-1; no clear D. Source material: PBMCs. This sequence originates from a woman aged 18-29 years in good health and CMV-seropositive. The CDR3 region is CAWDIMNTEAFF. The CDR3 bases are TGTGCCTGGGACATCATGAACACTGAAGCTTTCTTT. Together with reference TRBV30 and TRBJ1-1, the CDR3 gives the full variable domain: SQTIHQWPATLVQPVGSPLSLECTVEGTSNPNLYWYRQAAGRGLQLLFYSVGIGQISSEVPQNLSASRPQDRQFILSSKKLLLSDSGFYLCAWDIMNTEAFFGQGTRLTVV.